The 30 T cell receptor beta chains in this list originate from one sample, sequenced in a study of CD8+ T cells in alopecia areata. cDNA serving as the sequencing template came from extracted, reverse transcribed RNA. The method was immunoSEQ multiplex PCR; TCRdb's version includes in-frame clones alone and lacks a portion of them. The data hold 90,000 to 100,000 clones, with roughly 64% observed a single time. Treatment noted: oral pan-JAK inhibitor, 5-10 mg twice daily. Sample: CD8+ T cells sorted from blood, taken at week 4, from a patient treated with tofacitinib. These TCRs come from a human donor with alopecia areata.

The V call is TRBV4-3, the J call TRBJ2-2, with 13 positions matching TRBD2. Germline V gives CDR1 LGHNA, CDR2 YSLEER. Trimming removed 4 bases from V and 8 bases from J; junction bases left unmatched: 7. The CDR3 totals 16 residues. CDR3 nucleotide sequence: TGCGCCAGCAGCCCGAGACTAGCGGGAGGAACGGGGGAGCTGTTTTTT. Translated: CASSPRLAGGTGELFF.

The V gene is TRBV7-9, the J gene TRBJ2-7; the match to TRBD2 covers 14 bases. Germline CDR1 and CDR2: SEHNR and FQNEAQ (reference sequence). With V trimmed by 5 bases and J by 3 bases, 9 bases remained unmatched. The CDR3 totals 17 residues. CDR3 in amino acids: CASSLSPGLAGGYEQYF. Written as DNA, the CDR3 is TGTGCCAGCAGCCTATCGCCTGGACTAGCGGGAGGCTACGAGCAGTACTTC.

V usage is TRBV29-1 and J usage is TRBJ1-1, with unresolved D. V lost 2 bases, J lost 4 bases, and 11 bases lay in between. The CDR3 length is 13 residues. CDR1 SQVTM and CDR2 ANQGSEA come from the germline V gene. Here the CDR3 DNA reads TGCAGCGTTGAACATGGGTCGGGCACTGAAGCTTTCTTT. Protein sequence: CSVEHGSGTEAFF.

This clone was seen a few times. The chain joins TRBV2 to TRBJ1-1; TRBD1 is a possible D gene (5 bases). The CDR3 contains 14 residues. Germline V CDR1 and CDR2: SNHLY, FYNNEI. Between the trimmed V and J ends, which lost 6 bases and 8 bases, there was a span of 19 bases. This CDR3 reads CASSPPGRDSEAFF. The CDR3 region has the DNA TGTGCCAGCAGCCCGCCGGGGCGTGATTCGGAAGCTTTCTTT.

In its sample, this clone was seen once. The chain recombines TRBV7-9 with TRBJ2-7, with D uncertain. The length of the CDR3 is 11 residues. Germline V lookup: CDR1 SEHNR, CDR2 FQNEAQ (reference sequence). Trimming removed 2 bases from V and 7 bases from J, with 6 bases in between. The chain's CDR3 is CASSLREEQYF. The CDR3 nucleotides are TGTGCCAGCAGCTTACGTGAAGAGCAGTACTTC.

The chain employs TRBV9 and TRBJ1-2, with TRBD1 matching over 7 bases. The CDR3 consists of 13 residues. The germline gives CDR1 SGDLS, CDR2 YYNGEE. With V trimmed by 2 bases and J by 7 bases, 5 bases remained unmatched. CDR3 amino acids: CASSVGTATGYTF. The CDR3 region has the DNA TGTGCCAGCAGCGTTGGGACAGCAACTGGCTACACCTTC.

The chain combines TRBV27 with TRBJ2-1; D possibly corresponds to TRBD1 (5 bases). Trimming cost V 8 bases and J 1 base, with 15 bases left between them. The length of the CDR3 is 15 residues. CDR1 MNHEY and CDR2 SMNVEV come from the germline V gene (reference sequence). This chain's CDR3 is CASSRNAGSYNEQFF. CDR3 in DNA: TGTGCCAGCTCTCGTAATGCAGGGTCCTACAATGAGCAGTTCTTC.

The chain carries TRBV5-4 and TRBJ1-2, with a tentative D call TRBD1 (6 bases). V lost 4 bases to trimming and J lost 0 bases, with 10 bases between them. The germline V gene has CDR1 SGHNT and CDR2 YYREEE (reference sequence). The CDR3 is made up of 14 amino acids. The CDR3 nucleotides are TGTGCCAGCAGCGAAAGGGGGACTAACTATGGCTACACCTTC. It specifies CASSERGTNYGYTF.

This clone was recorded a few times. Other DNA sequences of this sample code for an identical CDR3. The rearrangement links TRBV6-5 to TRBJ1-2; the D is unclear. Trimming took off 2 bases at V and 6 bases at J, with 4 bases between the two ends. Germline V lookup: CDR1 MNHEY, CDR2 SVGAGI. The CDR3 sequence is 11 residues long. The CDR3 is CASSYGDGYTF. The DNA for the CDR3 is TGTGCCAGCAGTTACGGGGATGGCTACACCTTC.

The chain is built from TRBV9 and TRBJ2-5; TRBD1 is a possible D gene (6 bases). The last part of the DNA fits TRBJ2-7 better; the J call may be wrong. CDR3 size: 15 residues. Germline V CDR1 and CDR2: SGDLS, YYNGEE. Here the CDR3 DNA reads TGTGCCAGCAGCGTAGACAGGGACGTCTCCTACGAGCAGTACTTC. Amino acids: CASSVDRDVSYEQYF.

The CDR3 loop reads CASSLVSGERYNEQFF. In DNA, the CDR3 is TGTGCCAGCAGCTTGGTTAGCGGGGAGCGCTACAATGAGCAGTTCTTC. V is TRBV5-6 and J is TRBJ2-1; TRBD2 matches 8 bases. Germline values: CDR1 SGHDT, CDR2 YYEEEE. With V trimmed by 0 bases and J by 3 bases, 5 bases remained unmatched. The CDR3 is 16 amino acids. Full variable domain (outside the CDR3, taken from reference TRBV5-6 and TRBJ2-1): DAGVTQSPTHLIKTRGQQVTLRCSPKSGHDTVSWYQQALGQGPQFIFQYYEEEERQRGNFPDRFSGHQFPNYSSELNVNALLLGDSALYLCASSLVSGERYNEQFFGPGTRLTVL.

This clone came up a few times. This chain connects TRBV4-3 to TRBJ1-2; 7 bases are shared with TRBD1. CDR1 and CDR2 (germline): LGHNA, YSLEER. The V gene end was trimmed by 3 bases and the J gene end by 2 bases; junction bases not matched to a gene: 6. The CDR3 contains 15 residues. The CDR3 reads CASSHTGTENYGYTF. In DNA form, the CDR3 reads TGCGCCAGCAGCCACACCGGGACAGAGAACTATGGCTACACCTTC.

The sample holds a few counts of this clone. The chain recombines TRBV5-1 with TRBJ2-7; perhaps TRBD1 as D (6 bases). The V end was cut by 4 bases, the J end by 3 bases, with 14 bases between. The CDR3 length is 14 residues. Germline CDR1 reads SGHRS; CDR2 reads YFSETQ. The CDR3: CASSPEGVRYEQYF. The CDR3 DNA reads TGCGCCAGCAGCCCCGAGGGGGTCCGCTACGAGCAGTACTTC.

This chain connects TRBV4-1 to TRBJ2-7, with D perhaps matching TRBD2 (5 bases). CDR1 is MGHRA, CDR2 YSYEKL, per germline. This CDR3 has 13 amino acids. Trimming took 3 bases from V and 6 from J, leaving 12 bases between them. CDR3 loop: CASSQGPSSEQYF. The CDR3 region has the DNA TGCGCCAGCAGCCAGGGCCCTAGCAGCGAGCAGTACTTC.

This clone was counted once. This chain links TRBV27 with TRBJ1-5; D unclear. The germline V and J ends were trimmed by 5 bases and 1 base, with 9 bases remaining between them. Germline V CDR1 and CDR2: MNHEY, SMNVEV (reference sequence). There are 14 residues in the CDR3. The CDR3 sequence: CASSPLGSNQPQHF. The CDR3, as DNA: TGTGCCAGCAGTCCCCTGGGCAGCAATCAGCCCCAGCATTTT.

The V gene is TRBV9, the J gene TRBJ2-4; D is perhaps TRBD2 (6 bases). The germline CDR1 and CDR2 sequences are SGDLS and YYNGEE. CDR3 length equals 14 residues. The V end was cut by 4 bases, the J end by 3 bases, with 11 bases between. In DNA form, the CDR3 reads TGTGCCAGCAGCCCCCGGAGGGACAAAAACATTCAGTACTTC. Protein sequence: CASSPRRDKNIQYF.

This clone has a handful of counts. The rearrangement uses TRBV7-9 and TRBJ2-5, with unresolved D. CDR1 and CDR2 (germline): SEHNR, FQNEAQ (reference sequence). The CDR3 sequence is 14 residues long. Trimming stripped 1 base from V and 4 bases from J, with 10 bases between. CDR3 sequence reads: CASSLVDGTETQYF. The CDR3 DNA sequence: TGTGCCAGCAGCTTAGTAGACGGCACAGAGACCCAGTACTTC.

The chain joins TRBV29-1 to TRBJ2-7; D is unresolved. The CDR3 loop spans 12 amino acids. V was shortened by 4 bases and J by 1 base, with 8 bases between the two germline ends. From germline, CDR1 is SQVTM and CDR2 ANQGSEA. The CDR3 here is CSVVGLSYEQYF. In nucleotides, the CDR3 is TGCAGCGTTGTCGGTCTATCCTACGAGCAGTACTTC.

The rearrangement uses TRBV7-9 and TRBJ1-1; D remains ambiguous. The CDR3 runs to 15 residues. The germline V gene has CDR1 SEHNR and CDR2 FQNEAQ (reference sequence). V gave up 3 bases and J gave up 0 bases, with 11 bases separating them. The CDR3: CASSFGRTVNTEAFF. CDR3 DNA sequence: TGTGCCAGCAGCTTTGGAAGGACCGTGAACACTGAAGCTTTCTTT. Complete variable domain (other parts from reference TRBV7-9 and TRBJ1-1): DTGVSQNPRHKITKRGQNVTFRCDPISEHNRLYWYRQTLGQGPEFLTYFQNEAQLEKSRLLSDRFSAERPKGSFSTLEIQRTEQGDSAMYLCASSFGRTVNTEAFFGQGTRLTVV.

The chain combines TRBV7-2 with TRBJ2-1; D gene uncertain. This CDR3 is 15 amino acids long. Germline CDR1 SGHTA, CDR2 FQGNSA. The ends were cut back, 0 bases at V and 6 bases at J, with 12 bases in the middle. The CDR3 sequence is CASSLAASAGNEQFF. DNA for the CDR3: TGTGCCAGCAGCTTAGCGGCTTCTGCTGGCAATGAGCAGTTCTTC.

Only one count was recorded for this clone. The chain couples TRBV9 to TRBJ1-1; perhaps TRBD1 as D (6 bases). The CDR3 sequence is 15 residues long. The germline CDR1 and CDR2 sequences are SGDLS and YYNGEE. Trimming took 0 bases from V and 4 from J, leaving 13 bases between them. The CDR3 sequence: CASSVARGGGTEAFF. In DNA, the CDR3 is TGTGCCAGCAGCGTAGCGAGGGGAGGGGGCACTGAAGCTTTCTTT.

V usage is TRBV7-9 and J usage is TRBJ2-5; D remains unclear. The V gene lost 5 bases and the J gene lost 2 bases, with 15 bases spanning the gap. The germline gives CDR1 SEHNR, CDR2 FQNEAQ (reference sequence). The CDR3 runs to 15 residues. As DNA, the CDR3 is TGTGCCAGCAGCCCGTCAGGTACACTTCAAGAGACCCAGTACTTC. Residues: CASSPSGTLQETQYF.

The chain employs TRBV4-1 and TRBJ1-4; 8 bases match TRBD1. Per the germline V gene, CDR1 is MGHRA and CDR2 is YSYEKL. The CDR3 has 17 amino acids. The ends lost 2 bases at V and 8 bases at J; junction bases unmatched: 13. The CDR3 spells CASSQRGQNRGDEKLFF. In DNA form, the CDR3 reads TGCGCCAGCAGCCAAAGGGGTCAAAACAGGGGGGACGAAAAACTGTTTTTT.

This clone was detected only a few times. The chain has TRBV6-6 and TRBJ2-3; 10 positions match TRBD2. CDR1 is MNHNY, CDR2 SVGAGI, per germline (reference sequence). The CDR3 sequence is 15 residues long. V shed 7 bases and J 1 base; nucleotides not matched to a gene: 5. As DNA, the CDR3 is TGTGCCAGCACCGGCGGACTAGCGGGCACAGATACGCAGTATTTT. This translates into CASTGGLAGTDTQYF.

This chain uses TRBV2 with TRBJ1-2, with a weak D call TRBD1 (5 bases). Germline loops: CDR1 SNHLY, CDR2 FYNNEI. This CDR3 is built from 17 residues. The V gene lost 8 bases and the J gene lost 5 bases, with 27 bases spanning the gap. The CDR3 loop reads CASVGGDSTVKLYGYTF. DNA for the CDR3: TGTGCCAGCGTAGGTGGAGACAGCACCGTAAAACTATATGGCTACACCTTC.

This clone was seen only a few times. The V call is TRBV4-1, the J call TRBJ1-1; a possible D gene is TRBD1 (6 bases). This CDR3 has 14 residues. Looked up from germline, CDR1 is MGHRA and CDR2 is YSYEKL. Trimming stripped 3 bases from V and 7 bases from J, with 15 bases between. This CDR3 reads CASSHPGAFGEAFF. Here the CDR3 DNA reads TGCGCCAGCAGCCACCCAGGGGCATTCGGTGAAGCTTTCTTT.

The chain joins TRBV4-3 to TRBJ2-1; 9 bases align to TRBD2. V shed 0 bases and J 3 bases; nucleotides not matched to a gene: 6. In germline, CDR1 is LGHNA, CDR2 YSLEER. This CDR3 region has 17 residues. CDR3 in DNA: TGCGCCAGCAGCCAAGAAGGGCTAGCGGGGATCTACAATGAGCAGTTCTTC. Amino acid sequence: CASSQEGLAGIYNEQFF.

This chain joins TRBV2 and TRBJ2-5, with D perhaps matching TRBD1 (5 bases). The CDR3 loop spans 12 amino acids. Trimming left V 10 bases short and J 4 bases short, with 13 bases between. Germline V gene data show CDR1 as SNHLY and CDR2 as FYNNEI. The CDR3 sequence is CATDLGRETQYF. CDR3 nucleotides: TGTGCCACCGACCTGGGGCGAGAGACCCAGTACTTC.

This clone has ten or more counts. The chain has TRBV27 and TRBJ1-2, with D possibly matching TRBD1 (6 bases). V dropped 5 bases and J dropped 8 bases, with 15 bases sitting between them. In germline, CDR1 is MNHEY, CDR2 SMNVEV (reference sequence). This CDR3 has 13 residues. The CDR3 loop reads CASSTGLLKGYTF. The CDR3 DNA reads TGTGCCAGCAGTACAGGGTTATTGAAGGGCTACACCTTC.

This chain uses TRBV10-3 with TRBJ1-2, with 7 nucleotides matching TRBD1. This CDR3 is built from 13 residues. Germline lookup yields CDR1 ENHRY and CDR2 SYGVKD. Trimming cost V 5 bases and J 7 bases; bases outside gene matches: 7. The CDR3 nucleotides are TGTGCCATCAGTCCAAGACAGGGATGTGGCTACACCTTC. As protein: CAISPRQGCGYTF.